This T cell receptor (beta chain) is from a study of blood T cell repertoires in COVID-19. Study as a whole: The United States, Italy and Spain were the sources of the acute and convalescent COVID-19 samples.

Trimming left V 3 bases short and J 0 bases short, with 12 bases between. Germline V gene lookup returns CDR1 MDHEN and CDR2 SYDVKM. The CDR3 loop spans 15 amino acids. This clone showed up just a few times. Using immunoSEQ multiplex PCR, the repertoire was profiled, and TCRdb retains in-frame clones only, with some absent. This sample has 120,000 to 150,000 clones, with about nine tenths found just once. The specimen was peripheral blood. The chain recombines TRBV28 with TRBJ2-7; D is ambiguous. The source of this sequence is a man in his fifties with active or convalescent COVID-19. The CDR3 here is CASSFRGFISYEQYF. CDR3 sequence (DNA): TGTGCCAGCAGTTTTAGAGGTTTCATCTCCTACGAGCAGTACTTC.